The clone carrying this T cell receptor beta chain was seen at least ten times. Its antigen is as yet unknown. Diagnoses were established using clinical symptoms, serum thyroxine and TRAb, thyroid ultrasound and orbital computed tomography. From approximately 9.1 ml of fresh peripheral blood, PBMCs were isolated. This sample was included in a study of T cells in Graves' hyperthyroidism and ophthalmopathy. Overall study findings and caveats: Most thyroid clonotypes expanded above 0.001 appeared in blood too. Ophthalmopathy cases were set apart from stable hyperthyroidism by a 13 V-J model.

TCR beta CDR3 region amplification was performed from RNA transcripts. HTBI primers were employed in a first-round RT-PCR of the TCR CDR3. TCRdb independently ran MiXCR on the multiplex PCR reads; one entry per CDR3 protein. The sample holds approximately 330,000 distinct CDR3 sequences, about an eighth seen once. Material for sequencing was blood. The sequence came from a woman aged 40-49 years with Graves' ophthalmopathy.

As DNA, the CDR3 is TGTGCCAGCAGCCCTGGGAGGACCCCCTTATTTGGTGAGCAGTTCTTC. Amino acids: CASSPGRTPLFGEQFF. This chain joins TRBV14 and TRBJ2-1, with a weak D call TRBD2 (6 bases). The CDR3 length is 16 residues. Germline-derived CDR1 and CDR2 are SGHDN and FVKESK. Between the trimmed V and J ends, which lost 4 bases and 9 bases, there was a span of 22 bases. Filled out from reference TRBV14 and TRBJ2-1, the complete variable domain reads EAGVTQFPSHSVIEKGQTVTLRCDPISGHDNLYWYRRVMGKEIKFLLHFVKESKQDESGMPNNRFLAERTGGTYSTLKVQPAELEDSGVYFCASSPGRTPLFGEQFFGPGTRLTVL.